The 32 T cell receptor beta chains given below trace back to one sample, sequenced in a study of OX40 agonist ivuxolimab in advanced cancers. Repertoires were generated with immunoSEQ multiplex PCR, while TCRdb's copy carries only in-frame clones and drops some. The sample includes about 70,000 clones, around 90% of them seen just once. Source: CD4+ or CD8+ T cells sorted from blood, taken in a trial of the OX40 agonist ivuxolimab. The receptor source for this set is an adult with an advanced solid tumor such as melanoma, head and neck, liver or kidney cancer.

The V and J genes are TRBV28 and TRBJ2-7; 9 bases are a match to TRBD1. V shed 5 bases and J 3 bases; nucleotides not matched to a gene: 11. Germline CDR1 reads MDHEN; CDR2 reads SYDVKM. The CDR3 runs 16 residues. This CDR3 reads CASSLSPRQGGYEQYF. The CDR3 DNA is TGTGCCAGCAGTCTCAGCCCCCGACAGGGGGGCTACGAGCAGTACTTC.

This chain links TRBV19 with TRBJ1-1; no clear D gene. The CDR3 has 13 amino acids. The germline V and J ends were trimmed by 3 bases and 4 bases, with 9 bases remaining between them. CDR1 is LNHDA, CDR2 SQIVND, per germline (reference sequence). CDR3 sequence (DNA): TGTGCCAGTAGTATCGGCCCGGCCACTGAAGCTTTCTTT. Translated: CASSIGPATEAFF.

The chain links TRBV5-4 to TRBJ2-2; D may be TRBD1 or TRBD2 (5 bases each). This CDR3 spans 17 amino acids. The V end lost 3 bases, the J end lost 5 bases, and 20 bases lay between the germline ends. Per germline, CDR1 SGHNT and CDR2 YYREEE (reference sequence). The chain's CDR3 is CASSSVYERGGTGELFF. In DNA, the CDR3 is TGTGCCAGCAGCTCTGTTTATGAGAGGGGCGGGACCGGGGAGCTGTTTTTT.

V usage is TRBV7-6 and J usage is TRBJ1-1, with 7 positions matching TRBD1. CDR1 and CDR2 from the germline V gene are SGHVS and FNYEAQ. The CDR3 totals 14 residues. V was pared by 5 bases and J by 6 bases, with 9 bases of the junction left unmatched. The DNA of the CDR3 is TGTGCCAGCAGCCCCTGGACAGGAGAGGCTGAAGCTTTCTTT. Amino acid sequence: CASSPWTGEAEAFF.

The chain combines TRBV7-2 with TRBJ2-1; D ambiguous. CDR3 length: 14 amino acids. The germline gives CDR1 SGHTA, CDR2 FQGNSA. Trimming took 7 bases from V and 4 from J, leaving 14 bases between them. The CDR3 DNA sequence: TGTGCCAGCAATGGCTTTTGGGGATACAATGAGCAGTTCTTC. It is translated as CASNGFWGYNEQFF.

This chain links TRBV4-1 with TRBJ2-3, with 7 bases aligning to TRBD2. V lost 1 base, J lost 7 bases, and 11 bases stayed unmatched. The V gene's germline CDR1 is MGHRA and CDR2 YSYEKL. The CDR3 has 16 residues. CDR3 sequence reads: CASSQVREGPAYTQYF. The CDR3 DNA is TGCGCCAGCAGCCAAGTTAGGGAGGGCCCCGCGTATACGCAGTATTTT.

The rearrangement uses TRBV7-8 and TRBJ1-3, with a tentative D call TRBD1 (5 bases). CDR1 and CDR2 (germline): SGHVS, FQNEAQ. V lost 7 bases and J 2 bases, leaving 15 bases between the germline ends. This CDR3 spans 15 amino acids. The CDR3 DNA sequence: TGTGCCAGCACCCGAGCGGCGGGGGCTGGAAACACCATATATTTT. It is translated as CASTRAAGAGNTIYF.

The CDR3 reads CASSIGGQGGSYEQYF. CDR3 coding DNA: TGTGCCAGTAGTATAGGAGGACAGGGGGGTTCCTACGAGCAGTACTTC. The gene calls are TRBV19 and TRBJ2-7; 10 bases align to TRBD1. The germline gives CDR1 LNHDA, CDR2 SQIVND (reference sequence). V shed 1 base and J 1 base; nucleotides not matched to a gene: 4. The CDR3 has 16 amino acids. Full variable domain (outside the CDR3, taken from reference TRBV19 and TRBJ2-7): DGGITQSPKYLFRKEGQNVTLSCEQNLNHDAMYWYRQDPGQGLRLIYYSQIVNDFQKGDIAEGYSVSREKKESFPLTVTSAQKNPTAFYLCASSIGGQGGSYEQYFGPGTRLTVT.

The rearrangement links TRBV6-4 to TRBJ2-7; possible D gene TRBD2, 6 bases. The CDR3 length is 11 residues. The germline gives CDR1 MRHNA, CDR2 SNTAGT. Trimming cost V 2 bases and J 9 bases, with 8 bases left between them. This chain's CDR3 is CASSDGGVQYF. The CDR3 nucleotides read TGTGCCAGCAGTGACGGCGGGGTGCAGTACTTC.

This clone was counted once. The V call is TRBV9, the J call TRBJ2-7, with 8 bases aligning to TRBD2. This CDR3 spans 16 amino acids. Germline CDR1 reads SGDLS; CDR2 reads YYNGEE. V lost 4 bases, J lost 0 bases, and 9 bases stayed unmatched. The CDR3 loop is CASSTFGGGSSYEQYF. The DNA of the CDR3 is TGTGCCAGCAGCACCTTCGGCGGGGGGAGCTCCTACGAGCAGTACTTC.

V and J are TRBV7-6 and TRBJ2-3; 8 bases are a match to TRBD2. Trimming cost V 4 bases and J 3 bases; bases outside gene matches: 3. In germline, CDR1 is SGHVS, CDR2 FNYEAQ. The CDR3 runs to 14 residues. Here the CDR3 DNA reads TGTGCCAGCAGCTCGGGGGGGCGTACAGATACGCAGTATTTT. Translation: CASSSGGRTDTQYF.

This clone was seen only a few times. V and J are TRBV7-2 and TRBJ1-1; D gene ambiguous. V was pared by 3 bases and J by 4 bases, with 12 bases between. Germline CDR1 and CDR2: SGHTA and FQGNSA. The CDR3 spans 14 residues. The CDR3 DNA reads TGTGCCAGCAGCTTTTATTCGGGAGGCACTGAAGCTTTCTTT. The encoded protein is CASSFYSGGTEAFF.

The chain recombines TRBV5-8 with TRBJ2-7, with a tentative D call TRBD1 (5 bases). Germline CDR1 SGHTS, CDR2 YDEGEE. CDR3 length equals 14 residues. Trimming shortened V by 1 base and J by 7 bases, and 15 bases separated the two germline ends. CDR3 DNA sequence: TGTGCCAGCAGCTTGAAGGGGCCGGCCCAGGAGCAGTACTTC. It translates to CASSLKGPAQEQYF.

The chain links TRBV19 to TRBJ2-7, with D perhaps matching TRBD1 (7 bases). The CDR3 is made up of 14 amino acids. CDR1 and CDR2 (germline): LNHDA, SQIVND (reference sequence). V was trimmed by 2 bases and J by 3 bases, leaving 11 bases between them. The CDR3 DNA is TGTGCCAGTAGTATAAGTCAGGGGGGCTACGAGCAGTACTTC. It yields the protein CASSISQGGYEQYF.

This clone was observed a single time. The chain couples TRBV27 to TRBJ1-1; perhaps TRBD1 as D (5 bases). Germline CDR1 is MNHEY and CDR2 is SMNVEV (reference sequence). The CDR3 has 14 amino acids. Trimming cost V 5 bases and J 0 bases, with 10 bases left between them. The CDR3 coding sequence is TGTGCCAGCAGTATTACAGGTATGAACACTGAAGCTTTCTTT. It is translated as CASSITGMNTEAFF.

The V gene is TRBV29-1, the J gene TRBJ2-1; D might be TRBD1 or TRBD2, each matching 6 bases. Looked up from germline, CDR1 is SQVTM and CDR2 is ANQGSEA. The ends were cut back, 3 bases at V and 3 bases at J, with 18 bases in the middle. This CDR3 is 16 amino acids long. CDR3 sequence reads: CSVEGGQSLDYNEQFF. CDR3 nucleotide sequence: TGCAGCGTTGAGGGGGGACAATCACTTGACTACAATGAGCAGTTCTTC.

The rearrangement uses TRBV4-2 and TRBJ2-3; D gene ambiguous. This CDR3 is 14 amino acids long. V lost 1 base, J lost 1 base, and 6 bases lay in between. Germline CDR1 and CDR2: LGHNA and YNFKEQ. CDR3 protein: CASSQVIGTDTQYF. The CDR3 DNA is TGTGCCAGCAGCCAAGTAATCGGCACAGATACGCAGTATTTT.

The chain joins TRBV5-1 to TRBJ2-7; 7 bases line up with TRBD2. V shed 4 bases, J shed 6 bases, and the junction held 13 bases outside the gene matches. CDR3 length: 15 amino acids. From germline, CDR1 is SGHRS and CDR2 YFSETQ. The CDR3 reads CASSISDGGGLEQYF. DNA for the CDR3: TGCGCCAGCAGCATATCGGACGGGGGAGGGCTCGAGCAGTACTTC.

This clone occurred a few times. The gene calls are TRBV4-1 and TRBJ1-5; D remains unclear. V lost 1 base and J lost 1, with 11 bases in between. CDR1 and CDR2 from the germline V gene are MGHRA and YSYEKL. The CDR3 is 16 residues long. CDR3 region: CASSQVPAVSNQPQHF. CDR3 nucleotide sequence: TGCGCCAGCAGCCAAGTGCCCGCAGTAAGCAATCAGCCCCAGCATTTT.

The chain couples TRBV7-2 to TRBJ2-7, with a weak D call TRBD2 (5 bases). The V gene's germline CDR1 is SGHTA and CDR2 FQGNSA. With 2 bases removed from V and 3 bases from J, the gap between germline ends came to 11 bases. The CDR3 totals 14 residues. The CDR3 bases are TGTGCCAGCAGCTTAAGACGGAGGCACTACGAGCAGTACTTC. This translates into CASSLRRRHYEQYF. The entire variable domain, with the rest obtained from reference TRBV7-2 and TRBJ2-7, is as follows: GAGVSQSPSNKVTEKGKDVELRCDPISGHTALYWYRQSLGQGLEFLIYFQGNSAPDKSGLPSDRFSAERTGGSVSTLTIQRTQQEDSAVYLCASSLRRRHYEQYFGPGTRLTVT.

This clone has only a few counts. The chain joins TRBV6-4 to TRBJ2-1; D is perhaps TRBD1 or TRBD2 (5 bases each). This CDR3 contains 14 residues. Deletions cut 2 bases from V and 0 bases from J, with 5 bases between. Germline loops: CDR1 MRHNA, CDR2 SNTAGT. The CDR3: CASSDGGSYNEQFF. CDR3 coding DNA: TGTGCCAGCAGTGACGGGGGCTCCTACAATGAGCAGTTCTTC.

The chain employs TRBV19 and TRBJ2-3; 12 positions agree with TRBD2. Germline loops: CDR1 LNHDA, CDR2 SQIVND (reference sequence). This CDR3 has 12 amino acids. CDR3 amino acids: CASSGGGDTQYF. For the CDR3, the DNA is TGTGCGTCTAGCGGGGGGGGAGATACGCAGTATTTT.

The rearrangement links TRBV18 to TRBJ2-7; D is ambiguous. This CDR3 has 16 amino acids. V dropped 4 bases and J dropped 0 bases, with 16 bases sitting between them. Germline V gene lookup returns CDR1 KGHSH and CDR2 LQKENI. CDR3 sequence reads: CASSRSPGESSYEQYF. The CDR3 DNA reads TGTGCCAGCTCACGGTCTCCCGGCGAGAGCTCCTACGAGCAGTACTTC.

The gene calls are TRBV11-1 and TRBJ2-7, with D possibly being TRBD2 (6 bases). V was shortened by 1 base and J by 0 bases, with 10 bases between the two germline ends. This CDR3 is 15 amino acids long. Germline V CDR1 and CDR2: SGHAT, FQDESV (reference sequence). In DNA form, the CDR3 reads TGTGCCAGCAGCTTAGAAGGGAGGAACTCCTACGAGCAGTACTTC. This codes for CASSLEGRNSYEQYF.

The chain uses TRBV5-5 and TRBJ2-7; weak D call: TRBD2 (6 bases). Deletions cut 0 bases from V and 4 bases from J, with 11 bases between. This CDR3 is 14 amino acids long. Germline V gene data show CDR1 as SGHKS and CDR2 as YYEKEE (reference sequence). The CDR3 protein is CASSLVGAGYEQYF. The DNA for the CDR3 is TGTGCCAGCAGCTTGGTCGGGGCGGGATACGAGCAGTACTTC.

As DNA, the CDR3 is TGCGCCAGCAGTGAGTCTTACACTGAAGCTTTCTTT. It codes for CASSESYTEAFF. The gene calls are TRBV10-2 and TRBJ1-1; D gene uncertain. Germline-derived CDR1 and CDR2 are WSHSY and SAAADI. The CDR3 has 12 residues. V lost 0 bases and J lost 3, with 2 bases in between.

The DNA of the CDR3 is TGTGCCAGCAGCTTGGAGGTCAGGGCTTCCTATGGCTACACCTTC. This encodes CASSLEVRASYGYTF. The chain combines TRBV5-4 with TRBJ1-2, with a weak D call TRBD1 (5 bases). CDR1 is SGHNT, CDR2 YYREEE, per germline (reference sequence). The V gene lost 0 bases and the J gene lost 4 bases, with 13 bases spanning the gap. The CDR3 runs 15 residues.

The chain is built from TRBV5-1 and TRBJ2-7, with D unresolved. Trimming removed 1 base at V and 3 bases at J, with 11 bases between. CDR3 length: 14 amino acids. From germline, CDR1 is SGHRS and CDR2 YFSETQ. Here the CDR3 DNA reads TGCGCCAGCAGCTTGTCGCTACAGAGCTACGAGCAGTACTTC. Protein sequence: CASSLSLQSYEQYF.

The chain recombines TRBV7-9 with TRBJ2-7; maybe TRBD1 (6 bases). From germline, CDR1 is SEHNR and CDR2 FQNEAQ (reference sequence). The CDR3 has 18 amino acids. Trimming stripped 6 bases from V and 3 bases from J, with 27 bases between. CDR3 sequence (DNA): TGTGCCAGCAGACCCCAGGGGAATCAGGGCTGGGGCATCTACGAGCAGTACTTC. As protein: CASRPQGNQGWGIYEQYF.

The V call is TRBV21-1, the J call TRBJ1-5. TRBV21-1 is tagged as a pseudogene. The CDR3 is made up of 17 amino acids. The DNA of the CDR3 is TGTGCCAGCATTATACCAGCCGGGGGGATGAGCAATCAGCCCCAGCATTTT. Protein sequence: CASIIPAGGMSNQPQHF.

This chain joins TRBV7-6 and TRBJ2-3; TRBD1 matches 12 bases. Germline CDR1 SGHVS, CDR2 FNYEAQ. This CDR3 spans 18 amino acids. V lost 4 bases and J lost 1; bases outside the gene matches: 9. CDR3 loop: CASSSSGTGGGGTDTQYF. The CDR3 DNA is TGTGCCAGCAGCTCGTCCGGGACAGGGGGCGGGGGCACAGATACGCAGTATTTT.

The V call is TRBV11-2, the J call TRBJ1-1; 8 bases map to TRBD1. This CDR3 comprises 16 residues. Unmatched junction bases numbered 7, after V lost 4 bases and J lost 0 bases. The germline gives CDR1 SGHAT, CDR2 FQNNGV. The CDR3 protein is CASSSSDRGMNTEAFF. CDR3 coding DNA: TGTGCCAGCAGCTCCTCAGACAGGGGAATGAACACTGAAGCTTTCTTT. Based on the CDR3 plus reference TRBV11-2 and TRBJ1-1, the full variable domain is EAGVAQSPRYKIIEKRQSVAFWCNPISGHATLYWYQQILGQGPKLLIQFQNNGVVDDSQLPKDRFSAERLKGVDSTLKIQPAKLEDSAVYLCASSSSDRGMNTEAFFGQGTRLTVV.